This T cell receptor (beta chain) was sequenced for a study of blood T cells in healthy people across ages. Primed by a sample-barcoded 5' primer and a J-beta primer mix, a second PCR proceeded for about 7 to 11 cycles. One entry per CDR3 protein, called by TCRdb with MiXCR from the 5' RACE reads. The sample carries hundreds of thousands of distinct CDR3 sequences, around half recorded once. CDR3 length: 16 amino acids. Germline values: CDR1 LGHNA, CDR2 YNFKEQ. V lost 1 base and J 2 bases, leaving 13 bases between the germline ends. The origin of this receptor is a woman aged 55 to 70 in good health. The rearrangement uses TRBV4-2 and TRBJ2-3; D perhaps matches TRBD2 (5 bases). Material: blood. The CDR3 coding sequence is TGTGCCAGCAGCCAAGGAGGGCGGACCTCCACAGATACGCAGTATTTT. Protein sequence: CASSQGGRTSTDTQYF.